This T cell receptor (beta chain) was found in a study of identical twins. In this sample, this clonotype turned up a few times. Its target is not known. Whole-study results and caveats: While abundant cord blood beta clonotypes carried fewer insertions, memory repertoires showed no such pattern. The same donors were not followed; conclusions instead depended on cross-sectional statistical analysis.

Through template switching, a universal primer site was introduced, and the cDNA contained unique molecular identifiers. TCRdb reanalysed the 5' RACE reads using MiXCR and keeps one entry per CDR3 protein. The table has 200,000 to 300,000 distinct CDR3 sequences, more than 9.5% seen once. After removal of 6 bases from V and 5 bases from J, the junction contained 5 bases not matched to a gene. This CDR3 region has 14 residues. CDR1 and CDR2 (germline): SEHNR, FQNEAQ (reference sequence). This same sample was also taken into another study, of yellow fever vaccine responses in identical twins.

The sequence was obtained from a woman between 18 and 29 years old in good health. Sequenced sample: memory (CD45RO+) T cells sorted from blood. The gene calls are TRBV7-9 and TRBJ1-4, with 8 positions matching TRBD1. DNA of the CDR3: TGTGCCAGCAGATCCGGGACAGGCAATGAAAAACTGTTTTTT. Amino acids: CASRSGTGNEKLFF. The complete variable domain, with remaining parts taken from reference TRBV7-9 and TRBJ1-4, reads DTGVSQNPRHKITKRGQNVTFRCDPISEHNRLYWYRQTLGQGPEFLTYFQNEAQLEKSRLLSDRFSAERPKGSFSTLEIQRTEQGDSAMYLCASRSGTGNEKLFFGSGTQLSVL.